The sequence of this T cell receptor (beta chain) was determined in a study of shared clonotypes between healthy human individuals. Study results and limitations: As a rule, naive subsets had a larger estimated richness than memory subsets. Generation of non-shared clonotypes was less probable than generation of clonotypes shared by all four donors.

Libraries were prepared by immunoSEQ multiplex PCR; TCRdb keeps only in-frame clonotypes and omits some of them. The sample lists some 1 million clones, roughly 70% occurring once. On this clone: Its antigen is as yet unknown.

Source material: memory CD4+ T cells sorted from blood. Noted subset: CD45RA-negative fraction. The TCR originated in a man aged 18 to 30 in good health.

The CDR3 DNA reads as TGTGCCACCAGCAGAGGACAGGTGGTTCAGCCCCAGCATTTT. It is translated as CATSRGQVVQPQHF. J is TRBJ1-5 and V is TRBV15; maybe TRBD1 (6 bases). Per germline, CDR1 LNHNV and CDR2 YYDKDF (reference sequence). The CDR3 contains 14 residues. Trimming stripped 1 base from V and 6 bases from J, with 10 bases between.